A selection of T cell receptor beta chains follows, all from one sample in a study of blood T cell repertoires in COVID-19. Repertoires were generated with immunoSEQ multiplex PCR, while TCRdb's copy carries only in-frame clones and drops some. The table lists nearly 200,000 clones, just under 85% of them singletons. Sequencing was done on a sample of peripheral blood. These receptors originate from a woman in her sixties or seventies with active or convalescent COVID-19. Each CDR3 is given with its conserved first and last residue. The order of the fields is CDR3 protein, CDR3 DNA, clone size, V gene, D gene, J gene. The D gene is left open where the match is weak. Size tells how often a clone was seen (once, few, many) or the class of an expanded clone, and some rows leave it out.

cdr3_aa: CASGLWGGQGAMSGANVLTF
cdr3_nt: TGTGCTAGTGGTTTGTGGGGAGGACAGGGGGCTATGAGTGGGGCCAACGTCCTGACTTTC
clone_size: -
v_call: TRBV12-5
d_call: TRBD1
j_call: TRBJ2-6

cdr3_aa: CASSPLEGTNYGYTF
cdr3_nt: TGCGCCAGCAGTCCCCTAGAGGGGACAAACTATGGCTACACCTTC
clone_size: few
v_call: TRBV10-2
d_call: -
j_call: TRBJ1-2

cdr3_aa: CASSKAGRPYEQYF
cdr3_nt: TGTGCCAGCAGCAAGGCGGGACGGCCCTACGAGCAGTACTTC
clone_size: few
v_call: TRBV3-1/TRBV3-2
d_call: -
j_call: TRBJ2-7

cdr3_aa: CASSFRGGGPPYNEQFF
cdr3_nt: TGTGCCAGCAGCTTCAGAGGGGGAGGGCCCCCCTACAATGAGCAGTTCTTC
clone_size: -
v_call: TRBV11-2
d_call: -
j_call: TRBJ2-1

cdr3_aa: CASSLWAGVKETQYF
cdr3_nt: TGTGCCAGCAGCTTATGGGCGGGAGTCAAAGAGACCCAGTACTTC
clone_size: -
v_call: TRBV7-9
d_call: TRBD2
j_call: TRBJ2-5

cdr3_aa: CASSQDPRGTEAFF
cdr3_nt: TGTGCCAGCAGCCAAGATCCCAGGGGCACTGAAGCTTTCTTT
clone_size: few
v_call: TRBV4-2
d_call: -
j_call: TRBJ1-1

cdr3_aa: CASSVGLAKQYEQYF
cdr3_nt: TGTGCCAGCAGCGTAGGACTAGCCAAACAGTACGAGCAGTACTTC
clone_size: -
v_call: TRBV9
d_call: TRBD2
j_call: TRBJ2-7

cdr3_aa: CASSLPRRGSAGSYEQYF
cdr3_nt: TGTGCCAGCAGCCTACCCCGGAGGGGATCAGCCGGCTCCTACGAGCAGTACTTC
clone_size: -
v_call: TRBV13
d_call: -
j_call: TRBJ2-7

cdr3_aa: CASSLLAGAYEQYF
cdr3_nt: TGTGCCAGTAGCTTACTAGCGGGAGCCTACGAGCAGTACTTC
clone_size: -
v_call: TRBV19
d_call: TRBD2
j_call: TRBJ2-7

cdr3_aa: CASSSGGRFHEQYF
cdr3_nt: TGTGCCAGTAGTAGTGGCGGGAGGTTCCACGAGCAGTACTTC
clone_size: few
v_call: TRBV19
d_call: TRBD2
j_call: TRBJ2-7

cdr3_aa: CASSQRSWQAGGSGF
cdr3_nt: TGTGCCAGCTCCCAGCGATCATGGCAAGCGGGGGGGTCGGGTTTC
clone_size: once
v_call: TRBV18
d_call: -
j_call: TRBJ1-2

cdr3_aa: CAAVASGSQETQYF
cdr3_nt: TGTGCTGCGGTGGCTAGCGGAAGTCAAGAGACCCAGTACTTC
clone_size: -
v_call: TRBV3-1/TRBV3-2
d_call: TRBD2
j_call: TRBJ2-5

cdr3_aa: CASSSGQYVNEQFF
cdr3_nt: TGCGCCAGCAGCTCGGGACAGTACGTCAATGAGCAGTTCTTC
clone_size: once
v_call: TRBV5-1
d_call: TRBD1
j_call: TRBJ2-1

cdr3_aa: CASSKVSADTQYF
cdr3_nt: TGTGCCAGCAGCAAAGTATCGGCAGATACGCAGTATTTT
clone_size: -
v_call: TRBV21-1
d_call: -
j_call: TRBJ2-3

cdr3_aa: CASSRFGGQPYSYGYTF
cdr3_nt: TGTGCCAGCAGTCGTTTTGGGGGACAGCCTTATTCCTATGGCTACACCTTC
clone_size: -
v_call: TRBV6-6
d_call: TRBD1
j_call: TRBJ1-2

cdr3_aa: CASRYGTGAYEQYF
cdr3_nt: TGTGCCAGCAGGTACGGGACAGGGGCCTACGAGCAGTACTTC
clone_size: -
v_call: TRBV6-5
d_call: TRBD1
j_call: TRBJ2-7

cdr3_aa: CASSALRSSQYQETQYF
cdr3_nt: TGTGCCAGCAGTGCTTTGCGGTCGAGCCAGTACCAAGAGACCCAGTACTTC
clone_size: -
v_call: TRBV2
d_call: -
j_call: TRBJ2-5